This T cell receptor beta chain stems from a study of blood T cell repertoires in COVID-19. Generated by immunoSEQ multiplex PCR, the TCRdb table keeps only in-frame clones and is missing some. The sample lists about 220,000 clones, 85% to 90% seen once, with under 4% in the top ten. Per the germline V gene, CDR1 is SGHRS and CDR2 is YFSETQ. Losses at the gene ends were 4 bases for V and 3 bases for J; bases not matched to a gene: 5. The CDR3 extends over 14 amino acids. This chain links TRBV5-1 with TRBJ2-3; TRBD1 agrees at 7 bases. This TCR came from a woman aged 18 to 35 in a cohort exposed to, infected with or recovered from COVID-19 (not recorded which). The specimen was PBMCs or T cells enriched from blood (not recorded which). DNA of the CDR3: TGCGCCAGCAGCCCCGGGACAGTAACAGATACGCAGTATTTT. Its translation: CASSPGTVTDTQYF.